These 20 T cell receptor beta chains share one sample of origin, sequenced in a study of CD8 T cells in ankylosing spondylitis (dated by TCRdb to about 2017). On the study overall, not on this receptor specifically: A TCR beta motif made up of seven or eight highly homologous amino acid variants appeared to be characteristic of blood from ankylosing spondylitis patients.

Receptor amplification or capture employed 5' RACE. Sequencing took place on an Illumina HiSeq 2500. TCRdb reanalyzed the raw reads on its own, using fastp at Q25 for trimming and MiXCR for clone calling, and kept in-frame beta chains. Each entry merges the rows of one CDR3 protein and shows their most common DNA and genes. This sample is represented by about 840,000 distinct CDR3 sequences; roughly 10% of them were singletons. Of the sample, about 0.5% is held by the ten largest clones. Their recognized antigens are unknown. The material sequenced was blood, either unsorted or a sorted T cell fraction (not recorded which). The receptor set was obtained from a male donor with ankylosing spondylitis.

The chain is built from TRBV5-1 and TRBJ2-2; a possible D gene is TRBD2 (5 bases). The CDR3 length is 16 residues. Germline V gene sequence: CDR1 SGHRS, CDR2 YFSETQ. V lost 5 bases, J lost 4 bases, and 18 bases lay in between. CDR3 region: CASSREGPGGTGELFF. The CDR3 region has the DNA TGCGCCAGCAGTCGAGAAGGACCCGGAGGCACCGGGGAGCTGTTTTTT.

The rearrangement uses TRBV7-9 and TRBJ2-2; D is perhaps TRBD1 or TRBD2 (7 bases each). The ends were cut back, 4 bases at V and 3 bases at J, with 12 bases in the middle. Per the germline V gene, CDR1 is SEHNR and CDR2 is FQNEAQ (reference sequence). The CDR3 has 15 amino acids. The CDR3 loop is CASSSTGRDTGELFF. CDR3 sequence (DNA): TGTGCCAGCAGCTCGACAGGGAGGGACACCGGGGAGCTGTTTTTT.

This chain uses TRBV7-2 with TRBJ2-1; TRBD2 aligns across 10 bases. Unmatched junction bases numbered 6, after V lost 11 bases and J lost 8 bases. The CDR3 contains 12 residues. Germline-derived CDR1 and CDR2 are SGHTA and FQGNSA. The chain's CDR3 is CASAGGGDEQFF. CDR3 coding DNA: TGTGCCTCAGCGGGAGGGGGCGATGAGCAGTTCTTC. Supplemented by reference TRBV7-2 and TRBJ2-1, the full variable domain reads GAGVSQSPSNKVTEKGKDVELRCDPISGHTALYWYRQSLGQGLEFLIYFQGNSAPDKSGLPSDRFSAERTGGSVSTLTIQRTQQEDSAVYLCASAGGGDEQFFGPGTRLTVL.

The rearrangement uses TRBV20-1 and TRBJ1-1; D is possibly TRBD1 (6 bases). Per the germline V gene, CDR1 is DFQATT and CDR2 is SNEGSKA (reference sequence). Trimming cost V 5 bases and J 5 bases, with 21 bases left between them. The CDR3 runs 15 residues. CDR3 sequence reads: CSARGYQGSKTEAFF. The CDR3 region has the DNA TGCAGTGCTCGAGGGTATCAGGGGAGTAAAACTGAAGCTTTCTTT.

The chain combines TRBV13 with TRBJ1-4; D ambiguous. Between the trimmed V and J ends, which lost 4 bases and 10 bases, there was a span of 13 bases. Germline CDR1 reads PRHDT; CDR2 reads FYEKMQ (reference sequence). CDR3 length equals 13 residues. CDR3 DNA: TGTGCCAGCAGCTCTATGGGTTACGGAAAACTGTTTTTT. This encodes CASSSMGYGKLFF. The whole variable domain, filled in from reference TRBV13 and TRBJ1-4, reads AAGVIQSPRHLIKEKRETATLKCYPIPRHDTVYWYQQGPGQDPQFLISFYEKMQSDKGSIPDRFSAQQFSDYHSELNMSSLELGDSALYFCASSSMGYGKLFFGSGTQLSVL.

This clonotype has just a few counts. The chain combines TRBV10-1 with TRBJ2-3, with 13 bases matching TRBD2. The V gene's germline CDR1 is WNHNN and CDR2 SYGVQD (reference sequence). The J segment lost 4 bases and the V segment lost 5 bases, leaving 3 bases of the junction unmatched. There are 15 residues in the CDR3. The CDR3 DNA sequence: TGCGCCAGCAGTCGACTAGCGGGAGGCTCAGATACGCAGTATTTT. This sequence encodes CASSRLAGGSDTQYF.

This clonotype was recorded many times. The rearrangement joins TRBV5-1 to TRBJ2-2; D not resolved. V dropped 4 bases and J dropped 4 bases, with 11 bases sitting between them. CDR1 SGHRS and CDR2 YFSETQ come from the germline V gene. This CDR3 is built from 14 residues. The CDR3 spells CASSPQAPTGELFF. The CDR3, as DNA: TGCGCCAGCAGCCCCCAGGCCCCCACCGGGGAGCTGTTTTTT.

This chain connects TRBV12-3 or TRBV12-4 to TRBJ1-2; 9 bases are shared with TRBD1. V shed 5 bases, J shed 3 bases, and the junction held 4 bases outside the gene matches. The CDR3 has 14 residues. As DNA, the CDR3 is TGTGCCAGCAGTACCCGGACAGGGGACTATGGCTACACCTTC. Residues: CASSTRTGDYGYTF.

This clonotype was found many times. The V gene is TRBV7-9, the J gene TRBJ1-1; D uncertain. Germline CDR1 SEHNR, CDR2 FQNEAQ (reference sequence). This CDR3 region has 12 residues. Trimming pared 3 bases from V and 5 bases from J, leaving 7 bases between. CDR3 DNA sequence: TGTGCCAGCAGCTTTTCCATGACTGAAGCTTTCTTT. Its translation is CASSFSMTEAFF.

The table lists this clonotype with many counts. V is TRBV6-1 and J is TRBJ1-5; TRBD1 agrees at 7 bases. This CDR3 region has 13 residues. V lost 4 bases and J lost 6; bases outside the gene matches: 3. Germline values: CDR1 MNHNS, CDR2 SASEGT. The CDR3 spells CASSVTGAQPQHF. The CDR3 nucleotides read TGTGCCAGCAGTGTAACAGGGGCTCAGCCCCAGCATTTT.

At least ten counts were recorded for this clonotype. V gene TRBV6-1 combines with J gene TRBJ1-1, with a weak D call TRBD1 (5 bases). The CDR3 is 14 amino acids. In germline, CDR1 is MNHNS, CDR2 SASEGT. V gave up 5 bases and J gave up 1 base, with 11 bases separating them. CDR3 sequence (DNA): TGTGCCAGCAGTCCGGACACTTGGAACACTGAAGCTTTCTTT. This encodes CASSPDTWNTEAFF.

A few counts support this clonotype. The chain carries TRBV20-1 and TRBJ1-4; D call uncertain. This CDR3 spans 12 amino acids. CDR1 and CDR2 (germline): DFQATT, SNEGSKA (reference sequence). The CDR3 DNA is TGCAGCGCGGGCCTTAGACATGAAAAACTGTTTTTT. Its protein product is CSAGLRHEKLFF.

The chain has TRBV5-6 and TRBJ2-7; 11 bases are shared with TRBD2. The CDR3 is 15 residues long. CDR1 and CDR2 (germline): SGHDT, YYEEEE. After removal of 7 bases from V and 2 bases from J, the junction contained 8 bases not matched to a gene. CDR3 protein: CASVTSGSYTYEQYF. CDR3 sequence (DNA): TGTGCCAGCGTAACTAGCGGGAGTTATACCTACGAGCAGTACTTC.

This chain uses TRBV20-1 with TRBJ2-1, with TRBD2 matching 9 bases. The germline V gene has CDR1 DFQATT and CDR2 SNEGSKA (reference sequence). The CDR3 runs to 14 residues. The V and J ends lost 5 bases and 0 bases, in that order; junction bases with no gene match: 2. CDR3 nucleotides: TGCAGTGCTTCTAGCGGGAACTCCTACAATGAGCAGTTCTTC. Its translation is CSASSGNSYNEQFF.

The chain carries TRBV29-1 and TRBJ2-1; weak D call: TRBD1 (5 bases). There are 13 residues in the CDR3. The V end lost 8 bases, the J end lost 1 base, and 12 bases lay between the germline ends. Germline V lookup: CDR1 SQVTM, CDR2 ANQGSEA. CDR3 nucleotides: TGCAGCATTCTAAGGGGTTCCTACAATGAGCAGTTCTTC. Translating it yields CSILRGSYNEQFF.

The V call is TRBV10-3, the J call TRBJ2-1; D perhaps matches TRBD2 (6 bases). Germline V gives CDR1 ENHRY, CDR2 SYGVKD. The germline V and J ends were trimmed by 10 bases and 2 bases, with 18 bases remaining between them. The CDR3 runs 15 residues. CDR3 residues: CATTSSSKTYNEQFF. The DNA of the CDR3 is TGTGCCACGACTAGTTCCTCAAAAACCTACAATGAGCAGTTCTTC.

V and J are TRBV5-5 and TRBJ1-2, with D hard to call. The CDR3 is 15 residues long. Germline CDR1 reads SGHKS; CDR2 reads YYEKEE (reference sequence). Trimming cost V 0 bases and J 6 bases, with 15 bases left between them. The CDR3 protein is CASSLAQRWEDGYTF. CDR3 sequence (DNA): TGTGCCAGCAGCTTGGCGCAACGCTGGGAGGATGGCTACACCTTC.

The gene calls are TRBV12-3 or TRBV12-4 and TRBJ2-2; 12 positions agree with TRBD2. The junction had 6 bases not matched to a gene; V was cut back by 3 bases and J by 1 base. There are 18 residues in the CDR3. In DNA form, the CDR3 reads TGTGCCAGCAGTTTCCGACTAGCGGGAGTGGGGAACACCGGGGAGCTGTTTTTT. It is translated as CASSFRLAGVGNTGELFF.

This clonotype came up a few times. The J gene is TRBJ2-5, the V gene TRBV20-1; TRBD2 aligns across 8 bases. The CDR3 length is 13 residues. CDR1 DFQATT and CDR2 SNEGSKA come from the germline V gene (reference sequence). The trim removed 4 bases at V and 3 bases at J, leaving 4 bases unmatched. Written as DNA, the CDR3 is TGCAGTGCTACCCTCGGGGGGGAAGAGACCCAGTACTTC. Its translation: CSATLGGEETQYF.

This clonotype was observed at least ten times. V is TRBV7-9 and J is TRBJ2-3; 7 bases are shared with TRBD1. Germline CDR1 reads SEHNR; CDR2 reads FQNEAQ (reference sequence). The length of the CDR3 is 16 residues. Unmatched junction bases numbered 12, after V lost 5 bases and J lost 4 bases. CDR3 bases: TGTGCCAGCAGCGCCTCCCTATTACAGGGGTCAGATACGCAGTATTTT. Its translation: CASSASLLQGSDTQYF.